Listed below are T cell receptor beta chains from one sample, sequenced in a study of breast tumors, draining lymph nodes, adjacent tissues. TCRdb re-called the multiplex PCR reads through MiXCR, storing one row per CDR3 protein. The table includes approximately 190,000 distinct CDR3 sequences, roughly 31% detected once. Sequenced: axillary lymph node tissue. These receptors came from a female donor with breast cancer. Some clones in this sample may be carry-over from other donors' samples. The CDR3 runs from the conserved cysteine through the conserved F or W. The D gene is left open where the match is weak. Rows give clone size only sometimes, using once, few, many, or a class for an expanded clone.

j_call clone_size d_call v_call cdr3_nt cdr3_aa
TRBJ2-1 many . TRBV28 TGTGCCAGCAGTTTGGGTAAGGGGCGCCCCAGGTACAATGAGCAGTTCTTC CASSLGKGRPRYNEQFF
TRBJ2-7 many . TRBV18 TGTGCCAGCTCACTTCGTCAGGGGGAGGGCTACGAGCAGTACTTC CASSLRQGEGYEQYF
TRBJ2-3 many TRBD2 TRBV2 TGTGCCAGCGGGGAGGGTCTAGCGAGGGATACGCAGTATTTT CASGEGLARDTQYF
TRBJ2-7 . . TRBV29-1 TGCAGCGTTAACTTCCGGACAAGAGGCTCCTACGAGCAGTACTTC CSVNFRTRGSYEQYF
TRBJ1-1 . . TRBV9 TGTGCCAGCAGCGAGGGGGTGGCGAACACTGAAGCTTTCTTT CASSEGVANTEAFF
TRBJ1-4 many . TRBV19 TGTGCCAGTACTCCGCCGGGGGGGGTTGAAAAACTGTTTTTT CASTPPGGVEKLFF
TRBJ2-7 many TRBD1 TRBV7-8 TGTGCCAGCAGCTTAGGAGGGACAGGGTCCTACGAGCAGTACTTC CASSLGGTGSYEQYF
TRBJ1-5 . . TRBV20-1 TGCAGTGCTAGAGCTCAGGGATCCCCCCGCAATCAGCCCCAGCATTTT CSARAQGSPRNQPQHF
TRBJ1-5 many . TRBV7-9 TGTGCCAGCAGCCCCGGACAGTGGGAACAGCCCCAGCATTTT CASSPGQWEQPQHF
TRBJ2-7 . . TRBV20-1 TGCAGTGCTCCGGACAGGGTCGGGGTAGACACCATAGCGGGAACCTACGAGCAGTACTTC CSAPDRVGVDTIAGTYEQYF
TRBJ1-6 . . TRBV30 TGTGCCTGGAGTTCCGGGACAATCGGGTCACCCCTCCACTTT CAWSSGTIGSPLHF
TRBJ1-6 many TRBD1 TRBV27 TGTGCCAGCAGTAGGGGGACAGGCTATAATTCACCCCTCCACTTT CASSRGTGYNSPLHF
TRBJ2-2 many TRBD2 TRBV6-1 TGTGCCAGCAGGGGGGACTACTACACCGGGGAGCTGTTTTTT CASRGDYYTGELFF
TRBJ1-5 once . TRBV2 TGTGCCAGCAGACCGGGGCAAGAGACCCAGCATTTT CASRPGQETQHF
TRBJ1-1 . . TRBV6-6 TGTGCCACCCGGGACGGCCTTATGAACACTGAAGCTTTCTTT CATRDGLMNTEAFF
TRBJ2-1 many . TRBV20-1 TGCAGTGCTAGGGGGCGGGAAGGTTGGAATGAGCAGTTCTTC CSARGREGWNEQFF
TRBJ2-1 many . TRBV9 TGTGCCAGCAGCGTAGGAGGAAATTTGGGGAAGCAGAATGAGCAGTTCTTC CASSVGGNLGKQNEQFF
TRBJ2-1 many . TRBV19 TGTGCCAGTAGCGACGGCAACTCCTACAATGAGCAGTTCTTC CASSDGNSYNEQFF
TRBJ2-1 many . TRBV18 TGTGCCAGCTCAAAGGACACTCACAATGAGCAGTTCTTC CASSKDTHNEQFF
TRBJ2-1 once TRBD2 TRBV7-6 TGTGCCAGCAGCTTAAGTTGGCTAGCGGGGGGTAATGAGCAGTTCTTC CASSLSWLAGGNEQFF
TRBJ2-7 . TRBD2 TRBV6-5 TGTGCCAGCAGCGCCGAAACTAGCGGGAGGAGGTACGAGCAGTACTTC CASSAETSGRRYEQYF
TRBJ2-7 few TRBD2 TRBV11-1 TGTGCCAGCAGCCGTAGCGGGACCACCTCCTACGAGCAGTACTTC CASSRSGTTSYEQYF
TRBJ1-6 . . TRBV5-8 TGTGCCAGCAGCTTGGGGAACAGGGCGAATTCACCCCTCCACTTT CASSLGNRANSPLHF
TRBJ1-6 . . TRBV5-1 TGCGCCAGCAGCCCTGGCCTCAGGGAGGGCGGCAATTCACCCCTCCACTTT CASSPGLREGGNSPLHF
TRBJ2-3 many TRBD2 TRBV19 TGTGCCAGTAGTACGACTAGCGGGGGAACAGATACGCAGTATTTT CASSTTSGGTDTQYF
TRBJ2-1 many . TRBV7-9 TGTGCCAGCAGCTTAGCGATCTACCCCTCATACGAGCAGTTCTTC CASSLAIYPSYEQFF
TRBJ1-6 many . TRBV7-8 TGTGCCAGCAGCTTAGCCCAGGGCCGAAATTCACCCCTCCACTTT CASSLAQGRNSPLHF
TRBJ1-6 . . TRBV6-5 TGTGCCAGCAGTTACAGTAGGGATAATTCACCCCTCCACTTT CASSYSRDNSPLHF
TRBJ2-5 many . TRBV5-1 TGCGCCAGCAGCTTGGCCGGATTCCAAGAGACCCAGTACTTC CASSLAGFQETQYF
TRBJ2-2 many TRBD1 TRBV20-1 TGCAGTGCTAGAGATTCAACAGGGGGCGGGATTGGCGGGGAGCTGTTTTTT CSARDSTGGGIGGELFF
TRBJ1-4 . TRBD1 TRBV6-6 TGTGCCAGCAGTATGATCCGGGACAGGGGAGAAAAACTGTTTTTT CASSMIRDRGEKLFF
TRBJ2-3 . . TRBV7-7 TGTGCTAGCAGCTTAGGGCCAGACGGGGATCCGCAGTATTTT CASSLGPDGDPQYF
TRBJ2-7 many . TRBV11-2 TGTGCCAGCAGCGCAGAGGCGAGTACAGGGGAGCAGTACTTC CASSAEASTGEQYF
TRBJ2-3 many . TRBV4-3 TGCGCCAGCAGCCAAGATGTGAGCGGGAGCACAGATACGCAGTATTTT CASSQDVSGSTDTQYF
TRBJ1-3 . . TRBV5-1 TGCGCCAGCAGGACTTTAGATGGAAACACCATATATTTT CASRTLDGNTIYF
TRBJ1-1 . TRBD1 TRBV14 TGTGCCAGCAGTAACACCCTTGGGACAGGGGGCGGAGGTGAAGCTTTCTTT CASSNTLGTGGGGEAFF
TRBJ1-2 . TRBD1 TRBV6-6 TGTGCCAGCAGTCACTACGAGGGACAGGGAGGGTATGGCTACACCTTC CASSHYEGQGGYGYTF
TRBJ2-7 many TRBD2 TRBV10-3 TGTGCCATCAGTGAGTCCCTAGCGGGGTCCGACGAGCAGTACTTC CAISESLAGSDEQYF
TRBJ2-7 many TRBD2 TRBV6-6 TGTGCCAGCAGTTACCCCGGCGGACTAGCGGTCTACGAGCAGTACTTC CASSYPGGLAVYEQYF
TRBJ2-2 . . TRBV11-3 TGTGCCAGCAGCTTAGTACGTGGGGCCACCGGGGAGCTGTTTTTT CASSLVRGATGELFF
TRBJ2-2 many . TRBV7-3 TGTGCCAGCAGCTTTGCACAGGGAATAGGGGAGCTGTTTTTT CASSFAQGIGELFF
TRBJ2-7 many . TRBV7-9 TGTGCCAGCAGCTTAGTCTCCAGTCCGGGTCGGGGAGGCGAGCAGTACTTC CASSLVSSPGRGGEQYF
TRBJ2-5 . TRBD2 TRBV2 TGTGCCAGCAGTGTTTTGCGGGAGTATGTGGAGACCCAGTACTTC CASSVLREYVETQYF
TRBJ2-5 many . TRBV7-6 TGTGCCAGCAGCCCCGGGTCTCTTAAAGAGACCCAGTACTTC CASSPGSLKETQYF
TRBJ2-7 many TRBD2 TRBV20-1 TGCAGTGCTAGAGATCGTGACCGGGGGGTCTACGAGCAGTACTTC CSARDRDRGVYEQYF